A single T cell receptor beta chain is shown here with its context. The CDR3 extends over 15 amino acids. Germline V lookup: CDR1 LGHNA, CDR2 YNFKEQ. V lost 0 bases, J lost 1 base, and 7 bases lay in between. Assay used: immunoSEQ multiplex PCR; TCRdb lists only in-frame clones, some missing. The data show 55,000 to 75,000 clones, roughly 80% seen once. These data originate in a study of OX40 agonist ivuxolimab in advanced cancers. This clonotype was sampled from an adult with an advanced solid tumor such as melanoma, head and neck, liver or kidney cancer. This chain joins TRBV4-2 and TRBJ1-5; D is possibly TRBD1 (5 bases). The sample in question was CD4+ or CD8+ T cells sorted from blood, obtained in a trial of the OX40 agonist ivuxolimab. CDR3 DNA: TGTGCCAGCAGCCAAGACCGGGGGAGCAATCAGCCCCAGCATTTT. It codes for CASSQDRGSNQPQHF.